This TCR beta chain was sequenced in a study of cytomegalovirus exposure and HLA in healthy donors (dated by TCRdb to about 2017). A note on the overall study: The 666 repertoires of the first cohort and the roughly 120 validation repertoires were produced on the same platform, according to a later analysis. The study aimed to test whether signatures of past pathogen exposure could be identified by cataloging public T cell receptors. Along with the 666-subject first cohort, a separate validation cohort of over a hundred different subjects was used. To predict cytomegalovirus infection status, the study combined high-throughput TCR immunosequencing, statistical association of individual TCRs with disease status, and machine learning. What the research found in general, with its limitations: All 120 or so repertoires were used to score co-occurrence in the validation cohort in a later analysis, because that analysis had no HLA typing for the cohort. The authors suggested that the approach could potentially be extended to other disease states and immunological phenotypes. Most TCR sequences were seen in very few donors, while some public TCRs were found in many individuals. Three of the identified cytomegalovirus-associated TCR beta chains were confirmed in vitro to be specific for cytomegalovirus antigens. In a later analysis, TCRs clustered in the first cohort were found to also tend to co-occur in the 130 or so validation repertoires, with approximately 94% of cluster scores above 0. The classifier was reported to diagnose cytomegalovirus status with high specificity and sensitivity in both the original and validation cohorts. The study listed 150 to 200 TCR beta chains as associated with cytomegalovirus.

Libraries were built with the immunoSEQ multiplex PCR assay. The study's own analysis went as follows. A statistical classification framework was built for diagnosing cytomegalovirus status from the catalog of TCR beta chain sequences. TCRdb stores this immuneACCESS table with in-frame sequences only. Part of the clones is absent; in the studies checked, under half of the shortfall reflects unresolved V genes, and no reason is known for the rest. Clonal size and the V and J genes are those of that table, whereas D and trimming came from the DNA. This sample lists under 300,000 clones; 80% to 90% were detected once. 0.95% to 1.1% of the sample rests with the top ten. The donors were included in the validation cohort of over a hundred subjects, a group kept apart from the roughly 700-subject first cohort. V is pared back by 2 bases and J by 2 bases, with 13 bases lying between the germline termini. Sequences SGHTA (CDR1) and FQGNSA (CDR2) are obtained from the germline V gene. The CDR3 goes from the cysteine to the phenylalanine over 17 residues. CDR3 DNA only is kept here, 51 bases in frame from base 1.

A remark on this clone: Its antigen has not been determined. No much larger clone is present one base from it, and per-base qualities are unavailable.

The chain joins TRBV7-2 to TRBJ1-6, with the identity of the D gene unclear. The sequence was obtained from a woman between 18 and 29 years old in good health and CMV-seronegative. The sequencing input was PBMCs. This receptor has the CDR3 CASSLTVYGAYNSPLHF. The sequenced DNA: TGTGCCAGCAGCTTAACGGTATACGGGGCCTATAATTCACCCCTCCACTTT. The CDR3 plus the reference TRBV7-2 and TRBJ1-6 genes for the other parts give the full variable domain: GAGVSQSPSNKVTEKGKDVELRCDPISGHTALYWYRQSLGQGLEFLIYFQGNSAPDKSGLPSDRFSAERTGGSVSTLTIQRTQQEDSAVYLCASSLTVYGAYNSPLHFGNGTRLTVT.